The 5 T cell receptor beta chains listed next were all sequenced from one sample in a study of blood T cell repertoires in COVID-19. TCRdb keeps only in-frame clones here, not all; method: immunoSEQ multiplex PCR. The sample has 120,000 or so clones, roughly 91% seen once; the top ten hold about 1.5%. Sequencing input: peripheral blood. These receptors all stem from a human donor in a cohort sampled during active COVID-19.

In DNA form, the CDR3 reads TGTGCCAGCAGCTTGGCCGCGGGGGGGCCTTTAGAGACCCAGTACTTC. It yields the protein CASSLAAGGPLETQYF. V and J are TRBV5-6 and TRBJ2-5, with 9 bases aligning to TRBD2. From germline, CDR1 is SGHDT and CDR2 YYEEEE. The CDR3 has 16 amino acids. V lost 0 bases to trimming and J lost 4 bases; unmatched junction nucleotides: 7.

This chain joins TRBV14 and TRBJ2-3; no definite D call. The CDR3 runs to 14 residues. Germline V lookup: CDR1 SGHDN, CDR2 FVKESK. Between the trimmed V and J ends, which lost 2 bases and 4 bases, there was a span of 10 bases. CDR3 sequence: CASSQNLGPDTQYF. The CDR3 region has the DNA TGTGCCAGCAGCCAAAACCTAGGCCCAGATACGCAGTATTTT. Full variable domain (outside the CDR3, taken from reference TRBV14 and TRBJ2-3): EAGVTQFPSHSVIEKGQTVTLRCDPISGHDNLYWYRRVMGKEIKFLLHFVKESKQDESGMPNNRFLAERTGGTYSTLKVQPAELEDSGVYFCASSQNLGPDTQYFGPGTRLTVL.

This clone was seen a single time. V and J are TRBV7-9 and TRBJ2-7; 8 bases agree with TRBD1. Germline CDR1 is SEHNR and CDR2 is FQNEAQ (reference sequence). The CDR3 is 15 residues long. V dropped 3 bases and J dropped 3; count of bases not matched to a gene: 7. The CDR3 here is CASSFHRGIHYEQYF. CDR3 nucleotide sequence: TGTGCCAGCAGCTTCCACAGGGGGATTCACTACGAGCAGTACTTC. Full variable domain (rest looked up from reference TRBV7-9 and TRBJ2-7): DTGVSQNPRHKITKRGQNVTFRCDPISEHNRLYWYRQTLGQGPEFLTYFQNEAQLEKSRLLSDRFSAERPKGSFSTLEIQRTEQGDSAMYLCASSFHRGIHYEQYFGPGTRLTVT.

This chain joins TRBV7-2 and TRBJ1-1, with D possibly matching TRBD1 (5 bases). V gave up 5 bases and J gave up 1 base, with 14 bases separating them. This CDR3 contains 15 residues. Per germline, CDR1 SGHTA and CDR2 FQGNSA. The CDR3 DNA reads TGTGCCAGCAGCCAAACCGGAGGGGCGAACACTGAAGCTTTCTTT. Amino acids: CASSQTGGANTEAFF.

The chain has TRBV6-5 and TRBJ1-2; D is ambiguous. Germline lookup yields CDR1 MNHEY and CDR2 SVGAGI. The CDR3 runs to 15 residues. Trimming shortened V by 5 bases and J by 4 bases, and 17 bases separated the two germline ends. This CDR3 reads CASSTLEGGLYGYTF. DNA for the CDR3: TGTGCCAGCAGTACCCTCGAAGGAGGGCTCTATGGCTACACCTTC.